These 11 T cell receptor beta chains originate from one sample sequenced in a study of T cell responses to AZD1222 COVID-19 vaccine. TCRdb keeps only in-frame clones here, not all; method: immunoSEQ multiplex PCR. This table holds 170,000 or so clones, 90% found once. The sequencing used peripheral blood, collected on day 0 of AZD1222 vaccination. The receptors stem from an adult in good health.

The rearrangement links TRBV28 to TRBJ2-7, with unresolved D. Trimming took 5 bases from V and 0 from J, leaving 5 bases between them. Germline V gene sequence: CDR1 MDHEN, CDR2 SYDVKM. This CDR3 region has 12 residues. CDR3: CASSSASYEQYF. CDR3 coding DNA: TGTGCCAGCAGTAGCGCCTCCTACGAGCAGTACTTC.

The V and J genes are TRBV19 and TRBJ1-5, with 8 bases fitting TRBD1. The length of the CDR3 is 15 residues. Unmatched junction bases numbered 5, after V lost 3 bases and J lost 4 bases. Germline V lookup: CDR1 LNHDA, CDR2 SQIVND (reference sequence). The CDR3 bases are TGTGCCAGTAGTATGCAGGGGGCGCGGAATCAGCCCCAGCATTTT. Amino acid sequence: CASSMQGARNQPQHF.

The chain employs TRBV29-1 and TRBJ1-1, with D possibly matching TRBD1 (5 bases). Trimming removed 5 bases at V and 2 bases at J, with 18 bases between. The CDR3 covers 15 residues. Looked up from germline, CDR1 is SQVTM and CDR2 is ANQGSEA. The chain's CDR3 is CSVIQLGRLNTEAFF. The DNA for the CDR3 is TGCAGCGTTATACAACTGGGACGGCTCAACACTGAAGCTTTCTTT.

This rearrangement joins TRBV15 to TRBJ1-4, with a weak D call TRBD1 (5 bases). Germline CDR1 LNHNV, CDR2 YYDKDF (reference sequence). The V end lost 1 base, the J end lost 7 bases, and 16 bases lay between the germline ends. The CDR3 has 16 residues. DNA for the CDR3: TGTGCCACCAGCAGAGGCGCAGGGCAGGGTGGTGAAAAACTGTTTTTT. Translation gives CATSRGAGQGGEKLFF.

V gene TRBV19 combines with J gene TRBJ2-3, with 13 bases matching TRBD2. The junction had 9 bases not matched to a gene; V was cut back by 7 bases and J by 2 bases. The germline gives CDR1 LNHDA, CDR2 SQIVND (reference sequence). This CDR3 is 17 amino acids long. The CDR3 bases are TGTGCCAGTACTAAAGGGACTAGCGGGGCATACACAGATACGCAGTATTTT. It yields the protein CASTKGTSGAYTDTQYF.

The chain couples TRBV11-3 to TRBJ1-1; TRBD1 is a possible D gene (5 bases). The CDR3 sequence is 14 residues long. Trimming removed 8 bases at V and 4 bases at J, with 17 bases between. Germline-derived CDR1 and CDR2 are SGHNT and YENEEA. CDR3 nucleotides: TGTGCCAGCGCTCCGAGGAGGGGCGGCACTGAAGCTTTCTTT. This gives the protein CASAPRRGGTEAFF.

The V and J genes are TRBV5-4 and TRBJ2-5; D is perhaps TRBD1 or TRBD2 (6 bases each). Trimming left V 4 bases short and J 4 bases short, with 14 bases between. CDR1 is SGHNT and CDR2 is YYREEE in the germline V gene (reference sequence). This CDR3 comprises 14 residues. The CDR3 sequence: CASSPRGGGETQYF. In DNA form, the CDR3 reads TGTGCCAGCAGCCCCCGCGGAGGGGGAGAGACCCAGTACTTC. Full variable domain (rest looked up from reference TRBV5-4 and TRBJ2-5): ETGVTQSPTHLIKTRGQQVTLRCSSQSGHNTVSWYQQALGQGPQFIFQYYREEENGRGNFPPRFSGLQFPNYSSELNVNALELDDSALYLCASSPRGGGETQYFGPGTRLLVL.

This chain joins TRBV4-1 and TRBJ1-3; 8 bases match TRBD1. The germline V gene encodes CDR1 MGHRA and CDR2 YSYEKL. The CDR3 consists of 15 residues. Trimming took 3 bases from V and 3 from J; bases not matched to a gene: 4. CDR3 amino acids: CASSHAGGGGNTIYF. The CDR3 coding sequence is TGCGCCAGCAGCCACGCAGGGGGCGGTGGAAACACCATATATTTT.

The V call is TRBV20-1, the J call TRBJ1-6; 8 bases agree with TRBD1. The CDR3 covers 15 residues. V shed 3 bases, J shed 8 bases, and the junction held 9 bases outside the gene matches. The germline V gene has CDR1 DFQATT and CDR2 SNEGSKA (reference sequence). DNA of the CDR3: TGCAGTGCTAGTCCCGGGACAGGCGATTATTCACCCCTCCACTTT. It is translated as CSASPGTGDYSPLHF.

The sample holds one count of this clone. J is TRBJ1-1 and V is TRBV6-6; no definite D call. Per the germline V gene, CDR1 is MNHNY and CDR2 is SVGAGI (reference sequence). The CDR3 is 15 residues long. Trimming pared 2 bases from V and 1 base from J, leaving 11 bases between. In DNA form, the CDR3 reads TGTGCCAGCAGTTACCCCAGATCGGCGAACACTGAAGCTTTCTTT. Translating gives CASSYPRSANTEAFF.

The chain joins TRBV9 to TRBJ2-3; D may correspond to TRBD1 or TRBD2 (5 bases each). This CDR3 has 12 residues. V lost 5 bases to trimming and J lost 3 bases, with 7 bases between them. Germline values: CDR1 SGDLS, CDR2 YYNGEE. The CDR3 DNA sequence: TGTGCCAGCAGGGGGGAAACAGATACGCAGTATTTT. It specifies CASRGETDTQYF.